Listed here are 17 T cell receptor beta chains from one sample, sequenced in a study of cytomegalovirus exposure and HLA in healthy donors. Here immunoSEQ multiplex PCR was the method, and the copy in TCRdb shows in-frame clones only, minus some. Of some 230,000 clones listed, just over 90% are singletons. Sequencing was performed on PBMCs. The receptor set was obtained from a woman aged 18-29 years in good health and CMV-seronegative.

The chain couples TRBV30 to TRBJ2-6, with 7 bases lining up with TRBD1. After removal of 2 bases from V and 0 bases from J, the junction contained 10 bases not matched to a gene. Germline-derived CDR1 and CDR2 are GTSNPN and SVGIG (reference sequence). The CDR3 sequence is 18 residues long. CDR3: CAWSRKGGVPSGANVLTF. The CDR3 DNA is TGTGCCTGGAGTCGCAAAGGGGGCGTACCCTCTGGGGCCAACGTCCTGACTTTC.

V usage is TRBV7-6 and J usage is TRBJ2-7, with 13 nucleotides matching TRBD2. The CDR3 length is 18 residues. CDR1 is SGHVS and CDR2 is FNYEAQ in the germline V gene. Trimming took 3 bases from V and 7 from J; bases not matched to a gene: 15. The CDR3 loop is CASSLGTSGTVGAGEQYF. CDR3 bases: TGTGCCAGCAGCTTGGGGACTAGCGGGACAGTTGGGGCAGGGGAGCAGTACTTC.

The rearrangement uses TRBV27 and TRBJ1-1; tentatively, D is TRBD1 (5 bases). The V gene's germline CDR1 is MNHEY and CDR2 SMNVEV (reference sequence). This CDR3 has 15 residues. Deletions cut 2 bases from V and 1 base from J, with 11 bases between. The CDR3 spells CASSLGGIGNTEAFF. CDR3 nucleotide sequence: TGTGCCAGCAGTTTAGGGGGGATCGGGAACACTGAAGCTTTCTTT.

The chain uses TRBV2 and TRBJ2-5; 9 positions match TRBD1. Per the germline V gene, CDR1 is SNHLY and CDR2 is FYNNEI. V lost 6 bases to trimming and J lost 4 bases; unmatched junction nucleotides: 9. This CDR3 has 15 amino acids. The CDR3 DNA is TGTGCCAGCAGGACACTGGGACAGGGTGGAGAGACCCAGTACTTC. Its translation is CASRTLGQGGETQYF.

The V and J genes are TRBV25-1 and TRBJ1-2; the D gene is possibly TRBD1 (6 bases). From germline, CDR1 is MGHDK and CDR2 SYGVNS. With 5 bases removed from V and 5 bases from J, the gap between germline ends came to 18 bases. The CDR3 is 15 residues long. CDR3 sequence: CASSPLVGTLYGYTF. The CDR3 nucleotides read TGTGCCAGCAGTCCCCTCGTGGGGACACTATATGGCTACACCTTC.

This clone is a singleton in its sample. The chain employs TRBV6-5 and TRBJ1-1; TRBD1 matches 8 bases. Trimming at V came to 6 bases and at J to 4 bases, leaving 7 bases not matched to a gene. Germline V gene data show CDR1 as MNHEY and CDR2 as SVGAGI. This CDR3 contains 14 residues. The CDR3 loop reads CASSHGQGGTEAFF. Written as DNA, the CDR3 is TGTGCCAGCAGCCACGGACAGGGAGGCACTGAAGCTTTCTTT.

The gene calls are TRBV6-6 and TRBJ2-1; 11 bases match TRBD2. The CDR3 sequence is 14 residues long. Germline loops: CDR1 MNHNY, CDR2 SVGAGI (reference sequence). V was clipped by 6 bases and J by 7 bases; unmatched bases: 5. CDR3 nucleotides: TGTGCCAGCAGCTCCCCTAGCGGGAGGAATGAGCAGTTCTTC. The encoded protein is CASSSPSGRNEQFF.

The rearrangement uses TRBV27 and TRBJ1-2; D remains unclear. V lost 8 bases to trimming and J lost 0 bases, with 16 bases between them. CDR3 length: 15 residues. The germline V gene has CDR1 MNHEY and CDR2 SMNVEV (reference sequence). This chain's CDR3 is CASRTPVPTNYGYTF. The CDR3 DNA sequence: TGTGCCAGCCGTACTCCGGTACCTACTAACTATGGCTACACCTTC.

This chain connects TRBV4-2 to TRBJ1-2; TRBD1 aligns across 7 bases. Germline assignment: CDR1 LGHNA and CDR2 YNFKEQ. The CDR3 sequence is 16 residues long. Unmatched junction bases numbered 8, after V lost 0 bases and J lost 4 bases. CDR3: CASSQDPGDSVYGYTF. The CDR3 nucleotides are TGTGCCAGCAGCCAAGACCCAGGGGACAGTGTCTATGGCTACACCTTC.

The chain links TRBV5-1 to TRBJ2-1, with D perhaps TRBD2 (6 bases). Per the germline V gene, CDR1 is SGHRS and CDR2 is YFSETQ. This CDR3 has 14 amino acids. V lost 1 base, J lost 7 bases, and 12 bases lay in between. The CDR3 sequence: CASSLSTSLNEQFF. CDR3 DNA sequence: TGCGCCAGCAGCTTGTCCACTAGCTTGAATGAGCAGTTCTTC.

This clone occurred a few times. The V and J genes are TRBV5-6 and TRBJ1-5; tentatively, D is TRBD1 (6 bases). The germline V gene has CDR1 SGHDT and CDR2 YYEEEE. Trimming cost V 1 base and J 4 bases, with 15 bases left between them. The CDR3 consists of 16 residues. The CDR3 reads CASSLSTGMWNQPQHF. The CDR3 region has the DNA TGTGCCAGCAGCTTGTCAACAGGGATGTGGAATCAGCCCCAGCATTTT.

This chain joins TRBV12-5 and TRBJ2-2, with TRBD2 matching 9 bases. Looked up from germline, CDR1 is LGHNT and CDR2 is FRNRAP. J was trimmed by 4 bases and V by 1 base; bases with no gene match: 4. The CDR3 contains 16 residues. Here the CDR3 DNA reads TGTGCTAGTGGTTTGGGGCTAGCGGGGACCACCGGGGAGCTGTTTTTT. Amino acid sequence: CASGLGLAGTTGELFF.

The V call is TRBV27, the J call TRBJ2-7; 7 bases line up with TRBD1. This CDR3 is 14 amino acids long. From germline, CDR1 is MNHEY and CDR2 SMNVEV (reference sequence). J was trimmed by 9 bases and V by 5 bases; bases with no gene match: 13. The CDR3 region is CASSPDRNVFGQYF. The CDR3 DNA is TGTGCCAGCAGTCCGGACAGGAACGTTTTTGGGCAGTACTTC.

V and J are TRBV7-2 and TRBJ2-1; perhaps TRBD2 as D (6 bases). The CDR3 consists of 14 residues. The V end lost 1 base, the J end lost 5 bases, and 9 bases lay between the germline ends. Germline-derived CDR1 and CDR2 are SGHTA and FQGNSA. The CDR3 DNA follows: TGTGCCAGCAGCTTAGGCGGGATTAACAATGAGCAGTTCTTC. As protein: CASSLGGINNEQFF.

The chain joins TRBV5-1 to TRBJ1-1, with TRBD1 identical over 8 bases. The V gene's germline CDR1 is SGHRS and CDR2 YFSETQ. The CDR3 has 14 residues. Trimming at V came to 4 bases and at J to 3 bases, leaving 5 bases not matched to a gene. In DNA form, the CDR3 reads TGCGCCAGCAGCCTTCAGGGGGCGGACACTGAAGCTTTCTTT. Protein: CASSLQGADTEAFF.

This clone was found once. Here the CDR3 reads CASSNLTGPRDTQYF. The DNA of the CDR3 is TGTGCCAGCAGTAACTTAACGGGTCCAAGGGATACGCAGTATTTT. This rearrangement joins TRBV14 to TRBJ2-3; no firm D call. Germline V gene data show CDR1 as SGHDN and CDR2 as FVKESK. Trimming removed 6 bases from V and 6 bases from J, with 19 bases in between. The CDR3 contains 15 residues.

This clone has only a few counts. The chain carries TRBV12-5 and TRBJ1-1; 11 nucleotides align to TRBD1. Per germline, CDR1 LGHNT and CDR2 FRNRAP. With V trimmed by 1 base and J by 11 bases, 0 bases remained unmatched. This CDR3 contains 12 residues. CDR3: CASGLGDRGAFF. CDR3 nucleotides: TGTGCTAGTGGTTTGGGGGACAGGGGGGCTTTCTTT.